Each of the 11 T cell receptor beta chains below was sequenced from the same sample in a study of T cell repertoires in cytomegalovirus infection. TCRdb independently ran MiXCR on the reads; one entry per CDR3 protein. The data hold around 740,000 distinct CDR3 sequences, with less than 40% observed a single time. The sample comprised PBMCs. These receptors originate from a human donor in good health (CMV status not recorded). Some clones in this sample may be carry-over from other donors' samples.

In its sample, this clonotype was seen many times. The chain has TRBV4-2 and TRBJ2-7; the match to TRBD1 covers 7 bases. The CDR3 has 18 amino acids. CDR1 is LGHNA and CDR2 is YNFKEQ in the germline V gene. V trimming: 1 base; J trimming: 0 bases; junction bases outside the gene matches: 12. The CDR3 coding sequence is TGTGCCAGCAGCCAAGCCACGGGACAGCCAAAACTCTCCTACGAGCAGTACTTC. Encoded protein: CASSQATGQPKLSYEQYF.

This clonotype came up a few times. Here the CDR3 reads CASRPPGANTEAFF. The DNA of the CDR3 is TGTGCCAGCAGACCACCAGGGGCGAACACTGAAGCTTTCTTT. This sequence joins TRBV28 and TRBJ1-1, with D perhaps TRBD1 (6 bases). The CDR3 consists of 14 residues. V dropped 6 bases and J dropped 1 base, with 12 bases sitting between them. The germline CDR1 and CDR2 sequences are MDHEN and SYDVKM.

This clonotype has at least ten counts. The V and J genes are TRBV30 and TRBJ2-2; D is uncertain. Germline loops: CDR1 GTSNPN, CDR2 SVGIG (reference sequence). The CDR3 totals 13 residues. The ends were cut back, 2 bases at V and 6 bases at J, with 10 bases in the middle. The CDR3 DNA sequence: TGTGCCTGGAGTTGGCTCACACCCGGGGAGCTGTTTTTT. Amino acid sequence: CAWSWLTPGELFF.

In DNA, the CDR3 is TGTGCCAGCAGTTTATTGGCAGGGAGGGGTGAGCAGTTCTTC. It yields the protein CASSLLAGRGEQFF. The chain carries TRBV28 and TRBJ2-1; 7 bases map to TRBD2. This CDR3 has 14 amino acids. From germline, CDR1 is MDHEN and CDR2 SYDVKM. V trimming: 1 base; J trimming: 9 bases; junction bases outside the gene matches: 6.

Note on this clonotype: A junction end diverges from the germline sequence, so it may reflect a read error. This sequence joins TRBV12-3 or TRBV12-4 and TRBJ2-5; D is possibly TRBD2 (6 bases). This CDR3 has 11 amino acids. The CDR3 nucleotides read TGTGCCAGCAGCTCGGGAGAGACCCATTACTTC. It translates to CASSSGETHYF.

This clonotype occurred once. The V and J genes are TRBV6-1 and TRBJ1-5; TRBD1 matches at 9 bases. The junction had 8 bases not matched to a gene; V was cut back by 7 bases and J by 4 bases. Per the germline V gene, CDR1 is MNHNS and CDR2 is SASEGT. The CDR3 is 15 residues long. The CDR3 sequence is CASNFLGQGNQPQHF. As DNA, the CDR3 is TGTGCCAGCAATTTTCTCGGACAGGGGAATCAGCCCCAGCATTTT.

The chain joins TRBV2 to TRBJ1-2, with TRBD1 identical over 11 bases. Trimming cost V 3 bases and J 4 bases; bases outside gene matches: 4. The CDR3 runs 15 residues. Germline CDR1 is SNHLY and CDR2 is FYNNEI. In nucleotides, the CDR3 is TGTGCCAGCAGTGAGGGGACAGGGGGGCTCTATGGCTACACCTTC. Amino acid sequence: CASSEGTGGLYGYTF.

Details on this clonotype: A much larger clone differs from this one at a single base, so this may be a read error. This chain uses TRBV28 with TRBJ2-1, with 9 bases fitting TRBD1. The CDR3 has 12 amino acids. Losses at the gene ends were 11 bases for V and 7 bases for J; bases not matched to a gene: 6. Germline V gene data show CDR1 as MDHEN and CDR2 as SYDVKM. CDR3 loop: CAGDRGVNEQFF. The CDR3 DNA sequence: TGTGCCGGCGACAGGGGGGTAAATGAGCAGTTCTTC.

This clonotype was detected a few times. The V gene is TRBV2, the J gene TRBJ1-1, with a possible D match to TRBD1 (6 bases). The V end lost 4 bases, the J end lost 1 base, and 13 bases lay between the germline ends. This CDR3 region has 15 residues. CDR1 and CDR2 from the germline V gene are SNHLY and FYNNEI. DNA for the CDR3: TGTGCCAGCAGTGTTTCTGCAGGGGCGAACACTGAAGCTTTCTTT. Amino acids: CASSVSAGANTEAFF. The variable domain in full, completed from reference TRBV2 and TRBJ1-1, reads EPEVTQTPSHQVTQMGQEVILRCVPISNHLYFYWYRQILGQKVEFLVSFYNNEISEKSEIFDDQFSVERPDGSNFTLKIRSTKLEDSAMYFCASSVSAGANTEAFFGQGTRLTVV.

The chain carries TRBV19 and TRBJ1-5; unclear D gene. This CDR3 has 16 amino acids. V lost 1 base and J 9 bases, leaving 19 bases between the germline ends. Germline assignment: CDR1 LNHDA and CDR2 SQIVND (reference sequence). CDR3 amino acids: CASSIAGLPAVWPQHF. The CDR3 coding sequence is TGTGCCAGTAGTATAGCCGGGCTACCCGCCGTGTGGCCCCAGCATTTT. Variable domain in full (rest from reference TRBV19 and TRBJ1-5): DGGITQSPKYLFRKEGQNVTLSCEQNLNHDAMYWYRQDPGQGLRLIYYSQIVNDFQKGDIAEGYSVSREKKESFPLTVTSAQKNPTAFYLCASSIAGLPAVWPQHFGDGTRLSIL.

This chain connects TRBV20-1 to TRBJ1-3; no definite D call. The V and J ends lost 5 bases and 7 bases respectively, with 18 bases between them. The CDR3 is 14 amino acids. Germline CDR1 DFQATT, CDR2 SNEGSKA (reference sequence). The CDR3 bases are TGCAGTGCTCCGCTTGCCTCTGTGAGGAACACCATATATTTT. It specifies CSAPLASVRNTIYF.